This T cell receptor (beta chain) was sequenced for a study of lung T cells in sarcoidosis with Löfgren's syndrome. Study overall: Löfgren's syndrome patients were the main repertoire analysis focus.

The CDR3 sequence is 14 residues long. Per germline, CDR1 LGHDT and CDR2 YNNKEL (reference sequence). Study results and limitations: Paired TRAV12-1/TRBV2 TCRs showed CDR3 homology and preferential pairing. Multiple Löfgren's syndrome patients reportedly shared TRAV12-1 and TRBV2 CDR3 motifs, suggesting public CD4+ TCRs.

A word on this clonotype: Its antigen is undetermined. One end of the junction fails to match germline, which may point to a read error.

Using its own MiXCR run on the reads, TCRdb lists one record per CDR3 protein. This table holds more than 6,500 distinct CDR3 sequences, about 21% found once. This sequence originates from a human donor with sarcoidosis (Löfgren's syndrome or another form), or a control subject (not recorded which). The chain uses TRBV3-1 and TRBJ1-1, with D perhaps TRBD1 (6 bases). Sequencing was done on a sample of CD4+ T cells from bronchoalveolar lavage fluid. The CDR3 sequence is CASSPGQMNTEALF. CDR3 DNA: TGTGCCAGCAGCCCCGGACAGATGAACACTGAAGCTCTCTTT.